This T cell receptor beta chain emerged from a study of blood T cell repertoires in COVID-19. Study overall: T cells, B-cell-depleted T cells, or PBMCs provided the cDNA or gDNA that served as material.

Patients from Seattle were sampled longitudinally, starting during active infection. Original methodology: For nucleated cells, counts were estimated from reference gene primer amplification. Produced via immunoSEQ multiplex PCR; TCRdb's table is partial and in-frame only. V, J and clone size reflect that table, while D and trimming were determined from the DNA. This sample has some 290,000 clones, with about nine tenths found just once. CDR3 length equals 13 residues. V lost 2 bases, J lost 1 base, and 5 bases lay in between. The germline V gene has CDR1 LNHNV and CDR2 YYDKDF (reference sequence). This rearrangement joins TRBV15 to TRBJ1-1; D uncertain. Sequencing was performed on peripheral blood. The TCR was taken from a woman aged 25 to 39 with COVID-19, enrolled during active disease. CDR3 sequence: CATSRPPNTEAFF. DNA of the CDR3: TGTGCCACCAGCAGACCTCCGAACACTGAAGCTTTCTTT.